This T cell receptor beta chain came from a study of T cells after yellow fever vaccination. TCRdb called the 5' RACE reads again in MiXCR, with one record for every CDR3 protein. This sample carries under 700,000 distinct CDR3 sequences, approximately 16% of them seen once, and the ten largest clones take roughly 17%. This clonotype occurred many times. This CDR3 region has 15 residues. Germline CDR1 reads MNHNS; CDR2 reads SASEGT. With 2 bases clipped from V and 0 bases from J, the junction kept 2 bases outside the gene matches. The chain has TRBV6-1 and TRBJ2-3; 7 bases fit TRBD1. The sequencing used PBMCs, collected 5 days after the first yellow fever vaccination. This clonotype was sampled from a man between 18 and 35 years old who received the YFV17D yellow fever vaccine. Here the CDR3 reads CASSEPGQSTDTQYF. The CDR3 DNA reads TGTGCCAGCAGTGAACCGGGACAGAGCACAGATACGCAGTATTTT.